The 28 T cell receptor beta chains below were found in one sample sequenced in a study of blood T cell repertoires in COVID-19. Profiled with immunoSEQ multiplex PCR; TCRdb holds only in-frame clones, not every one. The sample includes approximately 150,000 clones, 82% seen only once; the top ten take approximately 9.1%. Sequencing was done on a sample of peripheral blood. The source is an older woman with acute or convalescent COVID-19.

The table lists this clone with a count of one. The chain employs TRBV6-6 and TRBJ2-5, with TRBD1 matching 7 bases. The germline V gene has CDR1 MNHNY and CDR2 SVGAGI (reference sequence). This CDR3 comprises 15 residues. The V gene end was trimmed by 2 bases and the J gene end by 4 bases; junction bases not matched to a gene: 7. CDR3 sequence: CASSYTGQVGETQYF. CDR3 nucleotides: TGTGCCAGCAGTTACACCGGACAGGTCGGAGAGACCCAGTACTTC.

V is TRBV19 and J is TRBJ2-6, with D possibly matching TRBD2 (7 bases). Germline CDR1 and CDR2: LNHDA and SQIVND (reference sequence). This CDR3 spans 14 amino acids. Between the trimmed V and J ends, which lost 11 bases and 2 bases, there was a span of 13 bases. CDR3 in amino acids: CAGGGGTGANVLTF. CDR3 DNA: TGTGCCGGAGGGGGGGGAACTGGGGCCAACGTCCTGACTTTC.

The V and J genes are TRBV5-4 and TRBJ2-5; 7 bases fit TRBD1. V was clipped by 1 base and J by 1 base; unmatched bases: 7. The CDR3 has 16 residues. CDR1 and CDR2 from the germline V gene are SGHNT and YYREEE (reference sequence). The CDR3 loop is CASSLTGVGGQETQYF. CDR3 DNA: TGTGCCAGCAGCTTGACAGGGGTTGGGGGCCAAGAGACCCAGTACTTC.

This chain joins TRBV2 and TRBJ1-1; TRBD1 is a possible D gene (6 bases). Germline V lookup: CDR1 SNHLY, CDR2 FYNNEI. V lost 5 bases, J lost 1 base, and 8 bases lay in between. The CDR3 is made up of 13 amino acids. The CDR3 DNA reads as TGTGCCAGCAGTCCGGGACAGAACACTGAAGCTTTCTTT. Translated: CASSPGQNTEAFF.

The chain has TRBV28 and TRBJ1-1; no clear D. V dropped 5 bases and J dropped 8 bases, with 24 bases sitting between them. The V gene's germline CDR1 is MDHEN and CDR2 SYDVKM. The CDR3 runs 16 residues. CDR3: CASSLISGLGGVEAFF. The CDR3 DNA sequence: TGTGCCAGCAGTCTTATCTCGGGGTTGGGTGGGGTGGAAGCTTTCTTT.

The CDR3 region has the DNA TGTGCCAGCAGTTTGCGCGGAATCGAGCAGTACTTC. It specifies CASSLRGIEQYF. This chain connects TRBV12-3 or TRBV12-4 to TRBJ2-7; D gene uncertain. This CDR3 spans 12 amino acids. Trimming cost V 3 bases and J 6 bases, with 9 bases left between them.

J is TRBJ2-2 and V is TRBV6-2 or TRBV6-3; no clear D gene. Trimming took off 0 bases at V and 0 bases at J, with 11 bases between the two ends. Germline CDR1 MNHEY, CDR2 SVGEGT. CDR3 length: 17 residues. The CDR3 coding sequence is TGTGCCAGCAGTTACTCGATCGGAGATCCGAACACCGGGGAGCTGTTTTTT. As protein: CASSYSIGDPNTGELFF.

The CDR3, as DNA: TGTGCCAGCAGCTCGGGACTAGCGCAAGAGACCCAGTACTTC. Translation gives CASSSGLAQETQYF. V usage is TRBV11-3 and J usage is TRBJ2-5; TRBD2 matches 10 bases. The trim removed 4 bases at V and 2 bases at J, leaving 1 base unmatched. The CDR3 length is 14 residues. The germline V gene encodes CDR1 SGHNT and CDR2 YENEEA.

The V call is TRBV27, the J call TRBJ2-5; a possible D gene is TRBD1 (6 bases). With 6 bases removed from V and 2 bases from J, the gap between germline ends came to 22 bases. This CDR3 comprises 17 residues. The germline CDR1 and CDR2 sequences are MNHEY and SMNVEV (reference sequence). The CDR3 nucleotides are TGTGCCAGCAGCCTAGAACCCACCGGGACACCTCAAGAGACCCAGTACTTC. Translated: CASSLEPTGTPQETQYF.

The count of this clone is one. The CDR3 nucleotides read TGTGCCAGCAGCGCTGTAGCGGGGGGCTCCTACGAGCAGTACTTC. The encoded protein is CASSAVAGGSYEQYF. V is TRBV5-4 and J is TRBJ2-7; TRBD2 matches 10 bases. Germline V gene lookup returns CDR1 SGHNT and CDR2 YYREEE (reference sequence). Losses at the gene ends were 4 bases for V and 0 bases for J; bases not matched to a gene: 4. The CDR3 contains 15 residues.

This clone was counted a few times. The chain uses TRBV3-1 (or the pseudogene TRBV3-2) and TRBJ1-4; TRBD1 matches at 8 bases. Germline V CDR1 and CDR2: LGHDT, YNNKEL (reference sequence). There are 15 residues in the CDR3. Unmatched junction bases numbered 5, after V lost 1 base and J lost 7 bases. This CDR3 reads CASSQATGVIEKLFF. CDR3 nucleotides: TGTGCCAGCAGCCAAGCGACAGGGGTAATTGAAAAACTGTTTTTT.

The rearrangement uses TRBV6-5 and TRBJ1-2, with D perhaps matching TRBD1 (5 bases). Trimming took off 8 bases at V and 6 bases at J, with 22 bases between the two ends. This CDR3 contains 15 residues. The germline V gene has CDR1 MNHEY and CDR2 SVGAGI. Written as DNA, the CDR3 is TGTGCCAGCGTACCGGGGGGGGGACTAAGAGATGGCTACACCTTC. It is translated as CASVPGGGLRDGYTF.

This chain links TRBV27 with TRBJ1-6, with 7 bases fitting TRBD1. Germline V gives CDR1 MNHEY, CDR2 SMNVEV (reference sequence). J was trimmed by 7 bases and V by 1 base; bases with no gene match: 4. The length of the CDR3 is 15 residues. The CDR3 bases are TGTGCCAGCAGTTTATTCCAGGGGGTGAATTCACCCCTCCACTTT. It encodes CASSLFQGVNSPLHF.

J is TRBJ1-6 and V is TRBV6-5; TRBD1 matches 8 bases. The CDR3 has 15 amino acids. Per germline, CDR1 MNHEY and CDR2 SVGAGI. J was trimmed by 5 bases and V by 7 bases; bases with no gene match: 7. The CDR3 nucleotides are TGTGCCAGCAAATTAAACAGGGGGAATAATTCACCCCTCCACTTT. Its translation: CASKLNRGNNSPLHF.

The rearrangement joins TRBV6-5 to TRBJ1-1; the D gene is possibly TRBD1 (5 bases). The V end was cut by 8 bases, the J end by 2 bases, with 15 bases between. This CDR3 is built from 14 residues. Looked up from germline, CDR1 is MNHEY and CDR2 is SVGAGI. The CDR3 protein is CASGLKGFNTEAFF. The CDR3 coding sequence is TGTGCCAGCGGCCTCAAGGGGTTTAACACTGAAGCTTTCTTT.

The chain combines TRBV19 with TRBJ1-2, with no clear D. This CDR3 spans 12 amino acids. Trimming stripped 4 bases from V and 8 bases from J, with 11 bases between. Per the germline V gene, CDR1 is LNHDA and CDR2 is SQIVND (reference sequence). Written as DNA, the CDR3 is TGTGCCAGTAGTACTCTGCTGGGCGGCTACACCTTC. Residues: CASSTLLGGYTF.

The chain joins TRBV6-6 to TRBJ2-3, with 7 nucleotides matching TRBD1. CDR3 length equals 16 residues. Germline V gene sequence: CDR1 MNHNY, CDR2 SVGAGI (reference sequence). J was trimmed by 1 base and V by 0 bases; bases with no gene match: 4. The CDR3 region has the DNA TGTGCCAGCAGTTACTCCGGTACAGGGGGCACAGATACGCAGTATTTT. Translating it yields CASSYSGTGGTDTQYF.

DNA of the CDR3: TGTGCCAGCTCATCTGGGACAGGGTTTCAGCCCCAGCATTTT. Protein product: CASSSGTGFQPQHF. This sequence joins TRBV18 and TRBJ1-5; TRBD1 agrees at 9 bases. Per the germline V gene, CDR1 is KGHSH and CDR2 is LQKENI. CDR3 length: 14 amino acids. V lost 5 bases to trimming and J lost 6 bases; unmatched junction nucleotides: 5.

The V gene is TRBV25-1, the J gene TRBJ2-3; 7 positions agree with TRBD2. The CDR3 totals 18 residues. J gave up 0 bases and V 4 bases, and 13 bases lay outside the gene matches. The germline CDR1 and CDR2 sequences are MGHDK and SYGVNS. CDR3 DNA: TGTGCCAGCAGTGGGAGATCTAAGAGCGGGACTAGCACAGATACGCAGTATTTT. As protein: CASSGRSKSGTSTDTQYF.

J is TRBJ1-6 and V is TRBV11-2; 7 nucleotides align to TRBD1. The CDR3 contains 13 residues. The V and J ends lost 5 bases and 10 bases, in that order; junction bases with no gene match: 5. In germline, CDR1 is SGHAT, CDR2 FQNNGV. CDR3 nucleotides: TGTGCCAGCAGCCCGACAGGGCCCTCACCCCTCCACTTT. This translates into CASSPTGPSPLHF. Full variable domain (rest looked up from reference TRBV11-2 and TRBJ1-6): EAGVAQSPRYKIIEKRQSVAFWCNPISGHATLYWYQQILGQGPKLLIQFQNNGVVDDSQLPKDRFSAERLKGVDSTLKIQPAKLEDSAVYLCASSPTGPSPLHFGNGTRLTVT.

The chain combines TRBV6-4 with TRBJ1-2, with 7 bases matching TRBD1. The V and J ends lost 5 bases and 5 bases, in that order; junction bases with no gene match: 5. This CDR3 has 13 amino acids. CDR1 MRHNA and CDR2 SNTAGT come from the germline V gene. CDR3 amino acids: CASSPTGLYGYTF. In DNA form, the CDR3 reads TGTGCCAGCAGTCCGACAGGGTTGTATGGCTACACCTTC.

The chain is built from TRBV10-3 and TRBJ1-3; a weak D match, TRBD1 (6 bases). CDR1 ENHRY and CDR2 SYGVKD come from the germline V gene. With 2 bases removed from V and 2 bases from J, the gap between germline ends came to 10 bases. This CDR3 has 15 residues. The CDR3 DNA reads as TGTGCCATCAGTGAGATTTGGGGGCCTGGAAACACCATATATTTT. It yields the protein CAISEIWGPGNTIYF.

The gene calls are TRBV5-3 and TRBJ1-6; 8 positions agree with TRBD1. TRBV5-3 is assigned to the ORF class and has an uncertain function. The CDR3 spans 14 residues. Losses at the gene ends were 1 base for V and 7 bases for J; bases not matched to a gene: 1. This CDR3 is CARSLTGGNSPLHF. The CDR3 DNA is TGTGCCAGAAGCTTGACAGGGGGGAATTCACCCCTCCACTTT.

This rearrangement joins TRBV6-5 to TRBJ1-1; a weak D match, TRBD1 (5 bases). The CDR3 contains 15 residues. Looked up from germline, CDR1 is MNHEY and CDR2 is SVGAGI. Trimming pared 0 bases from V and 0 bases from J, leaving 8 bases between. CDR3 sequence: CASSYSAGMNTEAFF. CDR3 coding DNA: TGTGCCAGCAGTTACTCGGCAGGGATGAACACTGAAGCTTTCTTT.

The V gene is TRBV5-3, the J gene TRBJ1-6; 7 nucleotides match TRBD1. TRBV5-3 is an open reading frame whose function is uncertain. J was trimmed by 4 bases and V by 1 base; bases with no gene match: 17. The CDR3 runs 20 residues. The DNA of the CDR3 is TGTGCCAGAAGCTTGATTTGGATCCTTTTTCCGGGACAGTATAATTCACCCCTCCACTTT. It is translated as CARSLIWILFPGQYNSPLHF.

This clone was recorded once. This chain connects TRBV28 to TRBJ1-1; 9 bases match TRBD1. The CDR3 extends over 16 amino acids. Germline lookup yields CDR1 MDHEN and CDR2 SYDVKM. V lost 6 bases and J lost 3; bases outside the gene matches: 11. CDR3 loop: CASRRDRVISDTEAFF. In DNA form, the CDR3 reads TGTGCCAGCAGGAGGGACAGGGTCATTTCTGACACTGAAGCTTTCTTT.

The V and J genes are TRBV5-1 and TRBJ1-1, with D tentatively TRBD1 (5 bases). The length of the CDR3 is 16 residues. V lost 0 bases to trimming and J lost 1 base, with 13 bases between them. Per germline, CDR1 SGHRS and CDR2 YFSETQ. CDR3 sequence: CASSLAWGVGNTEAFF. The CDR3 DNA is TGCGCCAGCAGCTTGGCCTGGGGGGTCGGGAACACTGAAGCTTTCTTT.

The CDR3, as DNA: TGTGCCAGCAGCCAGGACAGGGTACAAGAGACCCAGTACTTC. This translates into CASSQDRVQETQYF. The V call is TRBV7-9, the J call TRBJ2-5; 8 bases fit TRBD1. In germline, CDR1 is SEHNR, CDR2 FQNEAQ (reference sequence). V was pared by 5 bases and J by 2 bases, with 4 bases of the junction left unmatched. The CDR3 loop spans 14 amino acids.